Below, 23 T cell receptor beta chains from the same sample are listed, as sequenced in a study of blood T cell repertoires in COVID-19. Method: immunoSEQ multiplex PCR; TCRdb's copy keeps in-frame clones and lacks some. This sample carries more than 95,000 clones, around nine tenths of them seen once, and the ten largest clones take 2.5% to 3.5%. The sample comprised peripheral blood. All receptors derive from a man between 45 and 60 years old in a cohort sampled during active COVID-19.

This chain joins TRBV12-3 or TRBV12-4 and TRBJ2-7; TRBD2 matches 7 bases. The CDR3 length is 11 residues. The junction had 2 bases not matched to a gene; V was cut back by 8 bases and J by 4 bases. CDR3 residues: CASGGGYEQYF. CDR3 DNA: TGTGCCAGCGGGGGGGGGTACGAGCAGTACTTC.

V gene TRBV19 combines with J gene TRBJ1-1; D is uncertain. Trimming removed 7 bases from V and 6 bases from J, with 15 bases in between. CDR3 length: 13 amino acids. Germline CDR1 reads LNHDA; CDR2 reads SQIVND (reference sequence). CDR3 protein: CASIREERSEAFF. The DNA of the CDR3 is TGTGCCAGTATAAGAGAAGAGAGATCTGAAGCTTTCTTT.

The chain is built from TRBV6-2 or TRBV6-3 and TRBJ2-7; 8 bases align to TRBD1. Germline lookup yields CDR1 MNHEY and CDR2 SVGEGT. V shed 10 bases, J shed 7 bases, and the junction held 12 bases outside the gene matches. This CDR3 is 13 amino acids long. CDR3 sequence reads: CATSRQGMHEQYF. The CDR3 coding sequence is TGTGCCACCAGCCGACAGGGGATGCATGAGCAGTACTTC.

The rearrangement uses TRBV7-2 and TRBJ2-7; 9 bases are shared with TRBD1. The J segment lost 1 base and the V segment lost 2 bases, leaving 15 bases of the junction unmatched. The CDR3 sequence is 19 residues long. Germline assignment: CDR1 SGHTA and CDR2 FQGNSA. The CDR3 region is CASSLLNRGLQARSYEQYF. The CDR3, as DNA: TGTGCCAGCAGCTTACTTAACAGGGGGCTACAAGCCCGATCCTACGAGCAGTACTTC.

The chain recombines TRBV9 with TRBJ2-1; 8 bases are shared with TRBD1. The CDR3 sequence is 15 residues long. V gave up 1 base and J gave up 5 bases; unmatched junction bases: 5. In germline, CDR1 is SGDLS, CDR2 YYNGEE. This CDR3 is CASSVQGALNNEQFF. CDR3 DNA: TGTGCCAGCAGCGTACAGGGGGCGCTTAACAATGAGCAGTTCTTC.

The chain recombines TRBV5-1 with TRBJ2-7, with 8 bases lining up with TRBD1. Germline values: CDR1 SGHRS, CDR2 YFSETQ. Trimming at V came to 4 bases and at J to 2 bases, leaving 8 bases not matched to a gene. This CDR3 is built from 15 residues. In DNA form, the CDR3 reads TGCGCCAGCAGCGGCACCGGGACAGGCCCCTACGAGCAGTACGTC. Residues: CASSGTGTGPYEQYV.

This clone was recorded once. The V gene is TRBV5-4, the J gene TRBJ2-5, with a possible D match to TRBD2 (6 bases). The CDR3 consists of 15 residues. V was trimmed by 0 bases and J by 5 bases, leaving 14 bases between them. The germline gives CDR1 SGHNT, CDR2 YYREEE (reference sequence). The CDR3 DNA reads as TGTGCCAGCAGCTTGGGAAAATCCCGGGAGGAGACCCAGTACTTC. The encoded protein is CASSLGKSREETQYF.

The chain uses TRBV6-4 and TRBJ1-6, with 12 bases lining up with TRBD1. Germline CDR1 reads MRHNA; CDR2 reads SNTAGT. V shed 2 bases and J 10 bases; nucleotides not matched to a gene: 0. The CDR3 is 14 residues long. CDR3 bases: TGTGCCAGCAGTGACGGGACAGGGGGCTCACCCCTCCACTTT. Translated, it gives CASSDGTGGSPLHF.

The CDR3, as DNA: TGTGCCAGCAGTGAATACGGTATAGAGACCCAGTACTTC. It codes for CASSEYGIETQYF. V and J are TRBV25-1 and TRBJ2-5; no reliable D call. Germline V gene sequence: CDR1 MGHDK, CDR2 SYGVNS. The CDR3 covers 13 residues. Trimming stripped 0 bases from V and 4 bases from J, with 6 bases between.

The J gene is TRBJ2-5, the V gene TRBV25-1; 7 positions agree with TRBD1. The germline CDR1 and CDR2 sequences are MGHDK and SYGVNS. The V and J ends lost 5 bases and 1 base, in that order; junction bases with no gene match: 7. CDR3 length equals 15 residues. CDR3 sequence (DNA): TGTGCCAGCAGTAACCCGGGACAGCTCCAAGAGACCCAGTACTTC. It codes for CASSNPGQLQETQYF.

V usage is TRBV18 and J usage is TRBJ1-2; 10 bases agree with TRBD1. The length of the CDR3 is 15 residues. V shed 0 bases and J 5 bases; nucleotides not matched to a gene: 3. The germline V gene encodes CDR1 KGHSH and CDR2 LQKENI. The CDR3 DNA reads TGTGCCAGCTCACCACCGACAGGGGGCGGTTATGGCTACACCTTC. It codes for CASSPPTGGGYGYTF.

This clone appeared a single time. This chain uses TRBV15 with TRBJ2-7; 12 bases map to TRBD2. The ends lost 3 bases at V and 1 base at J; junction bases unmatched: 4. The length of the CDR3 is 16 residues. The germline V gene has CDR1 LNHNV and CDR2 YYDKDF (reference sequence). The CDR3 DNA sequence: TGTGCCACCAGCAGGGGTGGGACTAGCGGGTCCTACGAGCAGTACTTC. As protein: CATSRGGTSGSYEQYF.

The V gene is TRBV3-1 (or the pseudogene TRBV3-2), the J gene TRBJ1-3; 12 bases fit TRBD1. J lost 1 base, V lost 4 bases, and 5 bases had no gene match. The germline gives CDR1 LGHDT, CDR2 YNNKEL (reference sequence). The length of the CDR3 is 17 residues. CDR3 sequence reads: CASSLRDRGRSGNTIYF. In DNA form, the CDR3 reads TGTGCCAGCAGCCTAAGGGACAGGGGGCGTTCTGGAAACACCATATATTTT.

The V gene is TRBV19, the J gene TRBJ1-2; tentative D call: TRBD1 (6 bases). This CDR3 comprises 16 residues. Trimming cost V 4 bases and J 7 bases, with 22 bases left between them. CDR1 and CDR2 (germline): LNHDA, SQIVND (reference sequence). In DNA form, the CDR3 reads TGTGCCAGTAGTACCCAACGGGACGGCGTGGGGGCTGGCTACACCTTC. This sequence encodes CASSTQRDGVGAGYTF.

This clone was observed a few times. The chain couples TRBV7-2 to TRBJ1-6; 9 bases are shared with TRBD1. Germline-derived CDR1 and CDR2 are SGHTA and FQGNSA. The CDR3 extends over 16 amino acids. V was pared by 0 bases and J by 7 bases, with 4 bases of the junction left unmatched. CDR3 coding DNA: TGTGCCAGCAGCTTAGCGCTGGGACAGGGCAATTCACCCCTCCACTTT. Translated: CASSLALGQGNSPLHF.

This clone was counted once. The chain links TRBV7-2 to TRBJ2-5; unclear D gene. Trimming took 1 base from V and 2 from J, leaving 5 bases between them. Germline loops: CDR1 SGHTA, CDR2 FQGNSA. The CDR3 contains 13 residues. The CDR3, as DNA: TGTGCCAGCAGCTTAGAACTGCAAGAGACCCAGTACTTC. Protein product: CASSLELQETQYF. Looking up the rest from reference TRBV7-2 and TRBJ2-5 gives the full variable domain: GAGVSQSPSNKVTEKGKDVELRCDPISGHTALYWYRQSLGQGLEFLIYFQGNSAPDKSGLPSDRFSAERTGGSVSTLTIQRTQQEDSAVYLCASSLELQETQYFGPGTRLLVL.

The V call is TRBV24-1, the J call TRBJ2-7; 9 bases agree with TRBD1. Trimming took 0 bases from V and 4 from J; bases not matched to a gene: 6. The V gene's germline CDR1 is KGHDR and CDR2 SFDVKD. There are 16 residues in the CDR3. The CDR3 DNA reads TGTGCCACCAGTGATTTGCATGGACAGGGGAGGTACGAGCAGTACTTC. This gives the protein CATSDLHGQGRYEQYF.

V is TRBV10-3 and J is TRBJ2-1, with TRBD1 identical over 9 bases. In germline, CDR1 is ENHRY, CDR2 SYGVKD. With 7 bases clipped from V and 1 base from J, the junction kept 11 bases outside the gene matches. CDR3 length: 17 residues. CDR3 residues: CAITPATGGQSYNEQFF. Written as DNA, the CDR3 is TGTGCCATCACCCCGGCCACAGGGGGCCAGTCCTACAATGAGCAGTTCTTC.

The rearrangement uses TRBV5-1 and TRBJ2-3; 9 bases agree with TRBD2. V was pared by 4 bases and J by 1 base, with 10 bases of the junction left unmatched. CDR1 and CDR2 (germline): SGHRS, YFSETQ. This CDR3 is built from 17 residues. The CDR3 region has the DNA TGCGCCAGCAGCGCGGCCGTAGCGGGAGTCCGCACAGATACGCAGTATTTT. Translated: CASSAAVAGVRTDTQYF.

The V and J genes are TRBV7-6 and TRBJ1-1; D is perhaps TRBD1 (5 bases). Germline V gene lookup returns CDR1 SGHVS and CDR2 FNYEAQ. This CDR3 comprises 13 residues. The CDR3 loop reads CASGADLNTEAFF. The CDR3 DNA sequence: TGTGCAAGTGGGGCAGATTTAAACACTGAAGCTTTCTTT.

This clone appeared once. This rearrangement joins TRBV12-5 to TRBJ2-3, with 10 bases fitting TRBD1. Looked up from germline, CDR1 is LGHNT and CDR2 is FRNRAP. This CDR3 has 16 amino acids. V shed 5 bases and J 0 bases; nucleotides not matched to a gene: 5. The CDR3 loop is CASGPGDRGSTDTQYF. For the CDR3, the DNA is TGTGCTAGTGGTCCGGGGGACAGGGGTAGCACAGATACGCAGTATTTT.

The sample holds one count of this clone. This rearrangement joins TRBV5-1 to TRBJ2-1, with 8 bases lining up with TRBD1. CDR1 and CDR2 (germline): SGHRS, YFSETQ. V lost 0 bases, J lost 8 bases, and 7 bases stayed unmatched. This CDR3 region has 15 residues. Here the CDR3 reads CASSLEGTGYDEQFF. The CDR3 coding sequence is TGCGCCAGCAGCTTGGAAGGGACAGGATACGATGAGCAGTTCTTC. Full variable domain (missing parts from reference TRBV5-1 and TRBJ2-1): KAGVTQTPRYLIKTRGQQVTLSCSPISGHRSVSWYQQTPGQGLQFLFEYFSETQRNKGNFPGRFSGRQFSNSRSEMNVSTLELGDSALYLCASSLEGTGYDEQFFGPGTRLTVL.

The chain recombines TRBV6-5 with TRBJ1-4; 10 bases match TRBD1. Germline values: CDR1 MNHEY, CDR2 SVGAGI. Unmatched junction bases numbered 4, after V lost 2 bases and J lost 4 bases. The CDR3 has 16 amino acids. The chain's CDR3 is CASSYRDRGINEKLFF. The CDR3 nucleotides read TGTGCCAGCAGTTACCGGGACAGGGGAATTAATGAAAAACTGTTTTTT.